This is a list of T cell receptor beta chains from one sample in a study of glioma-infiltrating T cells after dendritic cell vaccination. TCRdb's copy holds only in-frame clones and misses some; the assay was immunoSEQ multiplex PCR. Of some 70,000 clones listed, 81% are singletons. The source was blood, collected before dendritic cell vaccination. The receptors here all came from a human donor with glioblastoma. Each CDR3 is given with its conserved first and last residue. A D gene is named only where the DNA matches it firmly. Clone sizes are given selectively: once, few, many, or a class where the clone is expanded.

V	size	J	D	DNA	CDR3
TRBV10-3	-	TRBJ2-3	TRBD1	TGTGCCACAATGGGACAGGGGCAAAGAAATACAGATACGCAGTATTTT	CATMGQGQRNTDTQYF
TRBV9	-	TRBJ2-5	TRBD2	TGTGCCAGCAGGGCTAGCGGGGGAGAGACCCAGTACTTC	CASRASGGETQYF
TRBV25-1	-	TRBJ1-5	TRBD1	TGTGCCAGCAGTGAACAGGGGGCGTTACAGCCCCAGCATTTT	CASSEQGALQPQHF
TRBV5-8	few	TRBJ2-1	TRBD1	TGTGCCAGCAGTCTGGGGACAGGGCACTATGAGCAGTTCTTC	CASSLGTGHYEQFF
TRBV4-3	-	TRBJ2-2	-	TGCGCCAGCAGCCACTTGTCTAACACCGGGGAGCTGTTTTTT	CASSHLSNTGELFF
TRBV14	-	TRBJ1-2	TRBD1	TGTGCCAGCAGCCCGCGAAGGGGACAGGGGCCTTCATATGGCTACACCTTC	CASSPRRGQGPSYGYTF
TRBV2	-	TRBJ2-5	TRBD2	TGTGCCAGCAGTGGGTTTTGGACTAGCGGTCCCCAAGAGACCCAGTACTTC	CASSGFWTSGPQETQYF
TRBV6-6	-	TRBJ1-4	TRBD1	TGTGCCAGTGGGACAGGGGGGTCAACTAATGAAAAACTGTTTTTT	CASGTGGSTNEKLFF
TRBV6-5	few	TRBJ1-4	-	TGTGCCAGCACCTCCTTCGCCCGGGAAAAACTGTTTTTT	CASTSFAREKLFF
TRBV19	-	TRBJ1-1	-	TGTGCCAGTAGTTCGTCGACAGAAGCGAACACTGAAGCTTTCTTT	CASSSSTEANTEAFF
TRBV15	-	TRBJ1-2	-	TGTGCCACCAGCAGAGGAGGGGGTCGCTATGGCTACACCTTC	CATSRGGGRYGYTF
TRBV7-2	-	TRBJ2-7	TRBD2	TGTGCCAGCGAGGCTAGCGGATCCTACGAGCAGTACTTC	CASEASGSYEQYF
TRBV5-6	-	TRBJ2-2	-	TGTGCCAGCAGTCTGGCAGGGGATATTTGGGGGGAGCTGTTTTTT	CASSLAGDIWGELFF
TRBV2	-	TRBJ2-7	TRBD1	TGTGCCAGCAGTGAGGGGGCCAGGGGGTACGAGCAGTACTTC	CASSEGARGYEQYF
TRBV10-3	-	TRBJ2-2	TRBD1	TGTGCCATCAGTGGGAACCCGGACAGGGGGGCCGCCGGGGAGCTGTTTTTT	CAISGNPDRGAAGELFF
TRBV5-8	few	TRBJ2-7	-	TGTGCCAGCAGCTTGGGGGCTGAAGACGAGCAGTACTTC	CASSLGAEDEQYF
TRBV7-9	-	TRBJ1-2	TRBD1	TGTGCCAGCAGCTTTGGACAGGGTAATGGCTACACCTTC	CASSFGQGNGYTF
TRBV9	-	TRBJ2-3	TRBD2	TGTGCCAGCAGCGTCGGAGCGGGAGCGGGGAACACAGATACGCAGTATTTT	CASSVGAGAGNTDTQYF